The next 3 T cell receptor beta chains were all read from a single sample in a study of immune evolution from preneoplasia to lung adenocarcinoma. Generated by immunoSEQ multiplex PCR, the TCRdb table keeps only in-frame clones and is missing some. This sample has about 3,400 clones, with roughly four fifths found just once. Sequencing input: FFPE lung adenocarcinoma in situ tissue. Receptors were obtained from a person aged 60 to 80 with lung adenocarcinoma.

This clone was found once. This chain connects TRBV7-2 to TRBJ1-4; D call uncertain. The CDR3 is 14 residues long. Germline values: CDR1 SGHTA, CDR2 FQGNSA. Trimming pared 2 bases from V and 7 bases from J, leaving 11 bases between. The CDR3 nucleotides are TGTGCCAGCAGCTTAAGGGTAAAGAGTGAAAAACTGTTTTTT. This translates into CASSLRVKSEKLFF.

This clone was seen more than once but under ten times. V and J are TRBV28 and TRBJ2-3; D call uncertain. This CDR3 spans 14 amino acids. Germline-derived CDR1 and CDR2 are MDHEN and SYDVKM. V was cut by 5 bases and J by 2 bases, with 11 bases left in between. CDR3 bases: TGTGCCAGCAGTCGACCCGGGCACACAGATACGCAGTATTTT. It yields the protein CASSRPGHTDTQYF.

This clone was seen more than once but under ten times. This CDR3 reads CASRLAHIRTPLYYEQYF. The CDR3 nucleotides are TGTGCAAGTCGCTTAGCGCATATTCGGACTCCACTCTACTACGAGCAGTACTTC. The chain uses TRBV12-2 and TRBJ2-7; the table's D call, TRBD2, has no DNA check behind it. TRBV12-2 constitutes a pseudogene. This CDR3 region has 18 residues.